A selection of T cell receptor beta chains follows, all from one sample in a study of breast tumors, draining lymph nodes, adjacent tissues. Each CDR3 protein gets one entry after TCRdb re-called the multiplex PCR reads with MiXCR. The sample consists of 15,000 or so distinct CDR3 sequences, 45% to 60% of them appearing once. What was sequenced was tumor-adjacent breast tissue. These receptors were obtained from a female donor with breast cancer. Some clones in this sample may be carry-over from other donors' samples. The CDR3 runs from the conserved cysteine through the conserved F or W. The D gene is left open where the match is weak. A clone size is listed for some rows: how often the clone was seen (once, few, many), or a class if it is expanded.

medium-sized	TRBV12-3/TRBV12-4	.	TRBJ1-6	TGTGCCAGCAGTTTATATGGAGGACGGGATAATTCACCCCTCCACTTT	CASSLYGGRDNSPLHF
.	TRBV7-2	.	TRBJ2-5	TGTGCCAGCAGCTTAGCGTACGGACAAGAGACCCAGTACTTC	CASSLAYGQETQYF
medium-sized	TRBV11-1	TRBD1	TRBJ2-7	TGTGCCAGCAGCGTTCGGACAGGAAAGTACGAGCAGTACTTC	CASSVRTGKYEQYF
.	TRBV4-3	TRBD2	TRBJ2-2	TGCGCCAGCAGCCAAGCTTGGCTAGCGGGAGCCGGGGAGCTGTTTTTT	CASSQAWLAGAGELFF
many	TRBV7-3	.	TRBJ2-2	TGTGCCAGCAGCTTCGGGACTCCGAACACCGGGGAGCTGTTTTTT	CASSFGTPNTGELFF
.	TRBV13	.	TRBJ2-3	TGTGCCAGCAGCTTCGGGACTAACGGGGGCGTGCAGTATTTC	CASSFGTNGGVQYF
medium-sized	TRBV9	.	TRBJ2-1	TGTGCCAGCAGCGCGCGGGATAGCTCCTACAATGAGCAGTTCTTC	CASSARDSSYNEQFF
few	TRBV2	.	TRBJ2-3	TGTGCCAGCAGTGCGGGAGATACGCAGTATTTT	CASSAGDTQYF
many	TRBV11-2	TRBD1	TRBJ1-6	TGTGCCAGCAGCAACCGGGACAGGGGGGTTGAACCCCTCCACTTT	CASSNRDRGVEPLHF
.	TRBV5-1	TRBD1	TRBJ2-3	TGCGCCAGCAGCGTAAGGGGGCACGGAGATACGCAGTATTTT	CASSVRGHGDTQYF
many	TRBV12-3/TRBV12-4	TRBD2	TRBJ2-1	TGTGCCAGCAGTTTGCGGCGGGAGCCAGATGAGCAGTTCTTC	CASSLRREPDEQFF
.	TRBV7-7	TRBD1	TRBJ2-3	TGTGCTAGCAACAAAAGGACAGGGGGCTCAGATACGCAGTATTTT	CASNKRTGGSDTQYF
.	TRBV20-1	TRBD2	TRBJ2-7	TGCAGTGCTGAGCGGGAGGGCTCCTACGAGCAGTACTTC	CSAEREGSYEQYF
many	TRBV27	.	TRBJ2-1	TGTGCCAGCAGTTTGCCCAATGCGAGATACAATGAGCAGTTCTTC	CASSLPNARYNEQFF
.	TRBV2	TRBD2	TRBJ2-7	TGTGCCAGCAGTGAATACCTAGCGGTTGCCTACGAGCAGTACTTC	CASSEYLAVAYEQYF
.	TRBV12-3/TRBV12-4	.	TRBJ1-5	TGTGCCAGCAGTTTTAGCAATCAGCCCCAGCATTTT	CASSFSNQPQHF
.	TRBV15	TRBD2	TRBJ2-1	TGTGCCACCAGCAGAATGGGGACTAGCGGGAATGAGCAGTTCTTC	CATSRMGTSGNEQFF
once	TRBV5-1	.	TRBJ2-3	TGCGCCAGCAGCTTGTTTAGGTGCAGTGATCCTCCGGACGGCAGGCTTAGCACAGATACGCAGTATTTT	CASSLFRCSDPPDGRLSTDTQYF
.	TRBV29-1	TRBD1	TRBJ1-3	TGCAGCGTTGAAGATCCGACAGGGTACGGAAACACCATATATTTT	CSVEDPTGYGNTIYF
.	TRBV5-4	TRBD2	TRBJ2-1	TGTGCCAGCAGCTCATGGCCAGCGGGGGTGTACAATGAGCAGTTCTTC	CASSSWPAGVYNEQFF
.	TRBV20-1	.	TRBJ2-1	TGCAGTGCTAGAGATCCCGTACCCAATGAGCAGTTCTTC	CSARDPVPNEQFF
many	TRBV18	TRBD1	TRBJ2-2	TGTGCCAGCTCATCTACAGGGGGTTTACCGAACACCGGGGAGCTGTTTTTT	CASSSTGGLPNTGELFF
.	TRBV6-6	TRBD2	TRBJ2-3	TGTGCCAGCAGCCCTTCGGCCGGGGGGGGCCCCAGCACAGATACGCAGTGTTTT	CASSPSAGGGPSTDTQCF
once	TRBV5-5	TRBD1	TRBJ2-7	TGTGCCAGCAGCTCTAGGGTAGGGGGCGTCAAGGACGAGCAGTACTTC	CASSSRVGGVKDEQYF
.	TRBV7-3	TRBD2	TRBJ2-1	TGTGCCAGCAGTAGGGGACGCGGGAGGCTCAATGAGCAGTTCTTC	CASSRGRGRLNEQFF
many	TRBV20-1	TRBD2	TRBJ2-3	TGCAGTGCTAGAGTGGAAGCGGGGGCGGCAGATACGCAGTATTTT	CSARVEAGAADTQYF
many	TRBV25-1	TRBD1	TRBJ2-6	TGTGCCAGCAAGGACAGGGCCTCTGGGGCCAACGTCCTGACTTTC	CASKDRASGANVLTF
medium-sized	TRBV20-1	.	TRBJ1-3	TGCAGTGCTAGCGCGCAGGCTGGCACCATATATTTT	CSASAQAGTIYF
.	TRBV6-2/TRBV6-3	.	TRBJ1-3	TGTGCCAGCAGTCACGGGACAAACTCTGGAAACGCCATATATTTT	CASSHGTNSGNAIYF
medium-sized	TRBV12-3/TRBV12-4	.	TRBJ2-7	TGTGCCAGCAGCTCTTCCCTTTACGAGCAGTACTTC	CASSSSLYEQYF
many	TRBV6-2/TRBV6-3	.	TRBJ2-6	TGTGCCAGCAGTCACCGTTCTGGGGCCAACGTCCTGACTTTC	CASSHRSGANVLTF
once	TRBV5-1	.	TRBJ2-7	TGTGCCAGCAGCGACACGGGGGCAGGGTTATACGAGCAGTACTTC	CASSDTGAGLYEQYF
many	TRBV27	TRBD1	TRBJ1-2	TGTGCCAGCAGTTCCCATCCGACAGGGGGCAGCGGCTATGGCTACACCTTC	CASSSHPTGGSGYGYTF
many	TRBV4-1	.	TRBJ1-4	TGCGCCAGCAGCGAGGGTTTGGCTAATGAAAAACTGTTTTTT	CASSEGLANEKLFF
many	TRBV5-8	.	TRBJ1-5	TGTGCCAGCAGTCGGTCTTCATATACAGGGAATCAGCCCCAGCATTTT	CASSRSSYTGNQPQHF
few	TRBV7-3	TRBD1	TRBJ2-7	TGTGCCAGCAGCCTTCAGGGGGCGCGGGAGCAGTACTTC	CASSLQGAREQYF
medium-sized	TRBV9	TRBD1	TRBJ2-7	TGTGCCAGCAGCTCGCGGGCAGGGGGCGGTGAGCAGTACTTC	CASSSRAGGGEQYF
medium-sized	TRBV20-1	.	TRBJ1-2	TGCAGTGCTCTCGGACAGACCAACTATGGCTACACCTTC	CSALGQTNYGYTF
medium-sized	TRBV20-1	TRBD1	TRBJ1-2	TGCAGTGCCCCCGAGGACAGGGACTATGGCTACACCTTC	CSAPEDRDYGYTF
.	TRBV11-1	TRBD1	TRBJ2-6	TGTGCCAGCAGCGTTCGGACAGGAAACGGGGCCAACGTCCTGACTTTC	CASSVRTGNGANVLTF
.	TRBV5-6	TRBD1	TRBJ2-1	TGTGCCAGCAGCCTCCTCTCCGGGACAGCTTACAATGAGCAGTTCTTC	CASSLLSGTAYNEQFF
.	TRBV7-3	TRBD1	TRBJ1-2	TGTGCCAGCAGCGTACGGACAGGGGATGGCTACACCTTC	CASSVRTGDGYTF
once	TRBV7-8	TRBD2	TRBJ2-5	TGTGCCAGCACTCCCCTAGCGGGAGGGGAAGAGACCCAGTACTTC	CASTPLAGGEETQYF
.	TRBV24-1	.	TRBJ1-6	TGTGCCACCGCGGGGGTTTTCCCCCTCCACTTT	CATAGVFPLHF
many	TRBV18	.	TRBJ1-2	TGTGCCAGCTCACGCAACACAGGCCCTTGGTATGGCTACACCTTC	CASSRNTGPWYGYTF
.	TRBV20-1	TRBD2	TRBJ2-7	TGCAGTGCTATGTGGACTAGCGGGAGGCCCTCCTACGAGCAGTACTTC	CSAMWTSGRPSYEQYF
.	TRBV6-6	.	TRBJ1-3	TGTGCCAGCAGTACTGGTCACTCTGGAAACACCATATATTTT	CASSTGHSGNTIYF
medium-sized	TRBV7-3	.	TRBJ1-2	TGTGCCAGCAGCTTTGGCCCCGGGGGTGGCTACACCTTC	CASSFGPGGGYTF
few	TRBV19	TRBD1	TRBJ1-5	TGTGCCAGTAGCCGGACAGGGAGAGAAAATCAGCCCCAGCATTTT	CASSRTGRENQPQHF
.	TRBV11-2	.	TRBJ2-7	TGTGCCAGCAGCAGCGGAGCCTACGAGCAGTACTTC	CASSSGAYEQYF
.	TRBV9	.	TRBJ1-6	TGTGCCAGCAGCCTCAAGACATTTCCTCATTCACCCCCCCACTTT	CASSLKTFPHSPPHF
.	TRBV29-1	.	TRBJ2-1	TGCAGCGTTGTCGGGTCCCTGTCCTACAATGAGCAGTTCTTC	CSVVGSLSYNEQFF
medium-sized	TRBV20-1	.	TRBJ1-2	TGCAGTGCGAAGGAGCTGCGGGACAATGGCTACACCTTC	CSAKELRDNGYTF
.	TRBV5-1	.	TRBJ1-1	TGCGCCAGCAGCTACATGGAGAACACTGACGCTTTCTTT	CASSYMENTDAFF
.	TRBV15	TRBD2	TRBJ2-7	TGTGCCACCAGCAGAGAGCTAGGGGAGACTAGCGGGAGTGGAGTTCTCGAGCAGTACTTC	CATSRELGETSGSGVLEQYF